What follows is one TCR beta chain and its context. The data are from a study of blood T cell repertoires in COVID-19. Turning to the study itself: Spain, Italy and the United States supplied samples that represented acute and convalescent COVID-19.

How the authors handled the data: For nucleated cells, counts were estimated from reference gene primer amplification. Repertoires were generated with immunoSEQ multiplex PCR, while TCRdb's copy carries only in-frame clones and drops some. V and J calls and clone size are as listed in that table; D and trimming were resolved from the DNA. This table holds around 170,000 clones, around 84% found once. The sample was peripheral blood. The clonotype was recovered from a man aged 25-45 years with active or convalescent COVID-19.

The CDR3 coding sequence is TGTGCCAGTAGTATCGGGGATGGAAGCTCCTACAATGAGCAGTTCTTC. This sequence encodes CASSIGDGSSYNEQFF. The chain carries TRBV19 and TRBJ2-1, with D perhaps TRBD2 (5 bases). The CDR3 has 16 amino acids. Trimming took 3 bases from V and 0 from J, leaving 12 bases between them. Germline-derived CDR1 and CDR2 are LNHDA and SQIVND (reference sequence).